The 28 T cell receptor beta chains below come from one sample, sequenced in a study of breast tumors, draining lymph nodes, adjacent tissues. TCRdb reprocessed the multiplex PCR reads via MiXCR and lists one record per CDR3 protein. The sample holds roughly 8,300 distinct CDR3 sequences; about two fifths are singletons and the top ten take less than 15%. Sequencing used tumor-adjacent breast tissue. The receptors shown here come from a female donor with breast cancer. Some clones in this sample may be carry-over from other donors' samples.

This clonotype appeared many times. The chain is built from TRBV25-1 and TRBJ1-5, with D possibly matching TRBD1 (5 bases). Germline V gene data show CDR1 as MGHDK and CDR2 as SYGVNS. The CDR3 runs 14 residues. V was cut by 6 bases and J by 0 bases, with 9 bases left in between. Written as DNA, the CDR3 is TGTGCCAGCAGCAGGGCGGGTAGCAATCAGCCCCAGCATTTT. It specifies CASSRAGSNQPQHF.

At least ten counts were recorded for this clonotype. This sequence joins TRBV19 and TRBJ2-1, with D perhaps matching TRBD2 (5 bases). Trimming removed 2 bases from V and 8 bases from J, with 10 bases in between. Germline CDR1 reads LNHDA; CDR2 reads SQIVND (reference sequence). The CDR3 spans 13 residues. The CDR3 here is CASSIRDGYEQFF. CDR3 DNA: TGTGCCAGTAGTATACGGGATGGATATGAGCAGTTCTTC. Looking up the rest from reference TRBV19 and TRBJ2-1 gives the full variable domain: DGGITQSPKYLFRKEGQNVTLSCEQNLNHDAMYWYRQDPGQGLRLIYYSQIVNDFQKGDIAEGYSVSREKKESFPLTVTSAQKNPTAFYLCASSIRDGYEQFFGPGTRLTVL.

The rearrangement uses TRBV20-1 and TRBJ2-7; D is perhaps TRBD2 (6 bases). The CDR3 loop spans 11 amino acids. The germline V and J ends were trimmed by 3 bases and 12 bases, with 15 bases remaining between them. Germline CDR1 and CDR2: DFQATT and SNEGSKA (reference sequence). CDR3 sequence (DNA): TGCAGTGCTAGCGGGAGTCGCGGGCGGTACTTC. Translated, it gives CSASGSRGRYF.

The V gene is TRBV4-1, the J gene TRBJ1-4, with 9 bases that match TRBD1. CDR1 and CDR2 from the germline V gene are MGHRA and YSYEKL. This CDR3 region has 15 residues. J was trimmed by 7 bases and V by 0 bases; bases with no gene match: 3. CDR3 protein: CASSQEQGAGEKLFF. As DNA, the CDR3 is TGCGCCAGCAGCCAAGAACAGGGGGCCGGTGAAAAACTGTTTTTT.

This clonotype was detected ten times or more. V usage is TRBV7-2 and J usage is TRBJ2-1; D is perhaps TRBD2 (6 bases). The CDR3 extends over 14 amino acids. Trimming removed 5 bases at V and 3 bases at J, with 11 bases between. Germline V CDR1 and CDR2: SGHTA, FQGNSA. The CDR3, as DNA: TGTGCCAGCAGCCGCAGTAGCGGCTACAATGAGCAGTTCTTC. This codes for CASSRSSGYNEQFF.

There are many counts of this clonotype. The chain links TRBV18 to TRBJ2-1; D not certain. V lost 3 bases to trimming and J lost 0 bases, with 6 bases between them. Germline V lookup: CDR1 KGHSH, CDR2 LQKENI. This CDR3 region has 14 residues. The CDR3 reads CASSPISSYNEQFF. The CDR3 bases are TGTGCCAGCTCACCGATAAGCTCCTACAATGAGCAGTTCTTC.

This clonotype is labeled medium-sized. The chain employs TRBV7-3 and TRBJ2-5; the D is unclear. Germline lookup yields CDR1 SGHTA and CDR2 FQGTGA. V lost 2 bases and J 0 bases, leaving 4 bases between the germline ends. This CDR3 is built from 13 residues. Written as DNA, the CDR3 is TGTGCCAGCAGCTTACAGTACCAAGAGACCCAGTACTTC. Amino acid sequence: CASSLQYQETQYF. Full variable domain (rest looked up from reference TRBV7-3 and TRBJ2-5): GAGVSQTPSNKVTEKGKYVELRCDPISGHTALYWYRQSLGQGPEFLIYFQGTGAADDSGLPNDRFFAVRPEGSVSTLKIQRTERGDSAVYLCASSLQYQETQYFGPGTRLLVL.

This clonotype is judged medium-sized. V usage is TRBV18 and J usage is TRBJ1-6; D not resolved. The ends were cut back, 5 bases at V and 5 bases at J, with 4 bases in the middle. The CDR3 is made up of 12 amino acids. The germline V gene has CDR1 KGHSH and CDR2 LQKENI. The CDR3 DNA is TGTGCCAGCTCATCGGATAATTCACCCCTCCACTTT. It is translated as CASSSDNSPLHF.

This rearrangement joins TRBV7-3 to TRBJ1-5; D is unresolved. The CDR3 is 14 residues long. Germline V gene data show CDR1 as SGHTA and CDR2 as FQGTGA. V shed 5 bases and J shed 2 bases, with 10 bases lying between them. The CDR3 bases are TGTGCCAGCAGCACCGACACCGGCAATCAGCCCCAGCATTTT. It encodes CASSTDTGNQPQHF.

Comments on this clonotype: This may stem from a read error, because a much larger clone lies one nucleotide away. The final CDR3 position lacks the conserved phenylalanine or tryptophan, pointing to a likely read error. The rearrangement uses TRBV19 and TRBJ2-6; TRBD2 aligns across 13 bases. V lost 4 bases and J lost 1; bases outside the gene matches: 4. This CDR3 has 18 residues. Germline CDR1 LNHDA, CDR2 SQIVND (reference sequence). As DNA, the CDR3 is TGTGCCAGTAGTAGCAGACTAGCGGGAGGTTCTGGGGCCAACGTCCTGACTCTC. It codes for CASSSRLAGGSGANVLTL.

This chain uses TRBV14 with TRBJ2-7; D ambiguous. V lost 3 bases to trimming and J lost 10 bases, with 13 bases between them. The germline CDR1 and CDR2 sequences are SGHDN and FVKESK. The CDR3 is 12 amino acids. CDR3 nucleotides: TGTGCCAGCAGCCAGGCTGGCTCTGGTCAGTACTTC. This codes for CASSQAGSGQYF.

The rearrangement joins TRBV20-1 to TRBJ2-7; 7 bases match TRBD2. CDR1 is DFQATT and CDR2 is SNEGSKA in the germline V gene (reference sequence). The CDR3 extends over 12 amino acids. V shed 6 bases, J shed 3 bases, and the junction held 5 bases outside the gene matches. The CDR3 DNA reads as TGCAGTGCGGGGAGGGATGACTACGAGCAGTACTTC. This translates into CSAGRDDYEQYF.

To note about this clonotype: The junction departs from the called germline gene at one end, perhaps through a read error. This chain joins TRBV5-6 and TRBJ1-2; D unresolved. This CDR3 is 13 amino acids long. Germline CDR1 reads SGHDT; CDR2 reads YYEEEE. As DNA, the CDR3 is TGTACCAGCAGCTTAGGTGGGAACTATGGCTACGCCTTC. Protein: CTSSLGGNYGYAF.

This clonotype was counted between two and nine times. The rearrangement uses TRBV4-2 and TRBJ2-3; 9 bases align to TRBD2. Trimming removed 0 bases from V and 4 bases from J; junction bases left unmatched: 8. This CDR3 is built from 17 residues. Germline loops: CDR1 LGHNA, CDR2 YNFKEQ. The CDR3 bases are TGTGCCAGCAGCCAAGACGGGGCGGGAGGGGGGGCAGATACGCAGTATTTT. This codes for CASSQDGAGGGADTQYF.

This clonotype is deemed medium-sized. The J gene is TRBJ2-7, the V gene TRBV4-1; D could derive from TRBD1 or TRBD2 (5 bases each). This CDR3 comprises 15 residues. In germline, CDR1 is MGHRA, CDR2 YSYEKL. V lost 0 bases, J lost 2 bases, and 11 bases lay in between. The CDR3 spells CASSQDSPGPYEQYF. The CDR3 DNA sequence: TGCGCCAGCAGCCAAGATTCCCCGGGACCCTACGAGCAGTACTTC.

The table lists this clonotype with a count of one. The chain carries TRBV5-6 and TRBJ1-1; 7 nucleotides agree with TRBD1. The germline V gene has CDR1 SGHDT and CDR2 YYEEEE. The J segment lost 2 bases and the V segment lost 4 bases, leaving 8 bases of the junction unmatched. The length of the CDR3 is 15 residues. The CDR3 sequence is CASSGWDSRNTEAFF. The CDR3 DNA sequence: TGTGCCAGCAGCGGATGGGACAGCCGAAACACTGAAGCTTTCTTT.

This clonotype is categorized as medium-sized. The DNA of the CDR3 is TGTGCCAGCAGTCGACCTATGACCTACGAGCAGTACTTC. Protein sequence: CASSRPMTYEQYF. The chain uses TRBV6-5 and TRBJ2-7; D gene unclear. The CDR3 has 13 residues. V was cut by 5 bases and J by 2 bases, with 10 bases left in between. CDR1 is MNHEY, CDR2 SVGAGI, per germline.

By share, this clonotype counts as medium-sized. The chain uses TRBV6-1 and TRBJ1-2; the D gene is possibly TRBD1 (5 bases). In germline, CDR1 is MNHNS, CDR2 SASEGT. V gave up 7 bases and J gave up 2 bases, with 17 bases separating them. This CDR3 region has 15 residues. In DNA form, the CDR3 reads TGTGCCAGCAATCTCGGAGGGGCGTTCAACTATGGCTACACCTTC. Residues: CASNLGGAFNYGYTF.

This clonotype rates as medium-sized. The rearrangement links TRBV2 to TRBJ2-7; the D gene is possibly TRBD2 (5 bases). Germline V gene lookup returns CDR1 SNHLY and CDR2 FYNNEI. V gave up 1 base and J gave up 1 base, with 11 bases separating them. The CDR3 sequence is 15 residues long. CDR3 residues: CASSEGSSRSYEQYF. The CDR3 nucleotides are TGTGCCAGCAGTGAAGGGTCTAGCAGGTCCTACGAGCAGTACTTC. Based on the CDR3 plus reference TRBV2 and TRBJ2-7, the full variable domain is EPEVTQTPSHQVTQMGQEVILRCVPISNHLYFYWYRQILGQKVEFLVSFYNNEISEKSEIFDDQFSVERPDGSNFTLKIRSTKLEDSAMYFCASSEGSSRSYEQYFGPGTRLTVT.

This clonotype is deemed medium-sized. The CDR3 DNA sequence: TGTGCCATCAGTGAGGTAGCGGGAAGGACCTACGAGCAGTACTTC. Amino acid sequence: CAISEVAGRTYEQYF. The genes are TRBV10-3 and TRBJ2-7, with TRBD2 identical over 8 bases. The CDR3 has 15 residues. V was pared by 2 bases and J by 2 bases, with 5 bases of the junction left unmatched. CDR1 ENHRY and CDR2 SYGVKD come from the germline V gene.

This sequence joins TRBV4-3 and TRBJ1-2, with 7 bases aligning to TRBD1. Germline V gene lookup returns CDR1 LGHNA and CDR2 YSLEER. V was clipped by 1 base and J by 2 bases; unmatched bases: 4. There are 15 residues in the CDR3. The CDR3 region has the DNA TGCGCCAGCAGCCAAGGACAGGGTTTCAACTATGGCTACACCTTC. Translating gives CASSQGQGFNYGYTF.

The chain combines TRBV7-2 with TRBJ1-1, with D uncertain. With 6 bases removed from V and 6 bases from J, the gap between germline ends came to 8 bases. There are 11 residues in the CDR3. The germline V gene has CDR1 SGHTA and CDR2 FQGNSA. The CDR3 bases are TGTGCCAGCAGTGGCGGAGCTGAAGCTTTCTTT. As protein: CASSGGAEAFF.

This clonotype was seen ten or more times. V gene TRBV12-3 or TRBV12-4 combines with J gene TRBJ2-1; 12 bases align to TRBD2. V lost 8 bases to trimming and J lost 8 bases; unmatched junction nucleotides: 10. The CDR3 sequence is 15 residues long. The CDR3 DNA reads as TGTGCCAGCCTGGGGGAACTAGCGGGAGGCTATGAGCAGTTCTTC. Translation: CASLGELAGGYEQFF.

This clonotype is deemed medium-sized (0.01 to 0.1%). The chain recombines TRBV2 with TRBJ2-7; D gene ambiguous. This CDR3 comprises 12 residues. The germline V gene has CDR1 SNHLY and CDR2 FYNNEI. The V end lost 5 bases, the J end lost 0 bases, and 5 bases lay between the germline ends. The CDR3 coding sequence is TGTGCCAGCAGTAGCGACTCCTACGAGCAGTACTTC. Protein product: CASSSDSYEQYF.

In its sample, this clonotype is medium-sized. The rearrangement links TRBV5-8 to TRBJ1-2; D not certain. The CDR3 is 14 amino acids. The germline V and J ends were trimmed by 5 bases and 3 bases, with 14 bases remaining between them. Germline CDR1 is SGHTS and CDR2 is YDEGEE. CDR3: CASSSLGNDYGYTF. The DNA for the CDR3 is TGTGCCAGCAGTTCCCTTGGCAACGACTATGGCTACACCTTC.

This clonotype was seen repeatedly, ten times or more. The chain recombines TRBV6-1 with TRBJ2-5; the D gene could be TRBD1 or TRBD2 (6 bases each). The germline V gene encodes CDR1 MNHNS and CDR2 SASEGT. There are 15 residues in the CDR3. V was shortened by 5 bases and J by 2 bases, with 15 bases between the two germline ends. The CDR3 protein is CASSLRTGTQETQYF. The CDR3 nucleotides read TGTGCCAGCAGTCTCCGAACAGGGACTCAAGAGACCCAGTACTTC.

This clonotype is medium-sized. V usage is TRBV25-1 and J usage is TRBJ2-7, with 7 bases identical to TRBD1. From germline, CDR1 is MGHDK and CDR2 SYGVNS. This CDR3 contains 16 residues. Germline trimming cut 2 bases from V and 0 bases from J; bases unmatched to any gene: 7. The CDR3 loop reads CASSELSGTASYEQYF. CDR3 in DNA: TGTGCCAGCAGTGAACTTTCCGGGACAGCCTCCTACGAGCAGTACTTC.

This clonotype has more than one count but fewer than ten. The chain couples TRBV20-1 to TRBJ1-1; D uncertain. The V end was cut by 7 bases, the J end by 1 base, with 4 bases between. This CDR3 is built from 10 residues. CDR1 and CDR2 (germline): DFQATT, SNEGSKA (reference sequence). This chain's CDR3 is CSVGNTEAFF. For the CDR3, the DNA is TGCAGTGTCGGGAACACTGAAGCTTTCTTT.